This paragraph covers one TCR beta chain sequence. Generated by immunoSEQ multiplex PCR, the TCRdb table keeps only in-frame clones and is missing some. The sample shows under 110,000 clones, around 93% of them seen only once. The data originate from a study of T cell changes during pregnancy in multiple sclerosis. V was pared by 5 bases and J by 4 bases, with 12 bases between. This CDR3 contains 14 residues. Germline V gives CDR1 SGHAT, CDR2 FQDESV (reference sequence). This chain uses TRBV11-1 with TRBJ1-3; D is perhaps TRBD1 (6 bases). This sequence was found in a female donor with multiple sclerosis, enrolled in a pregnancy study. This sample comprised peripheral blood, obtained after pregnancy. The CDR3 region is CASSRTEDGNTIYF. The CDR3 DNA reads as TGTGCCAGCAGCCGGACAGAGGACGGAAACACCATATATTTT. Filled out from reference TRBV11-1 and TRBJ1-3, the complete variable domain reads EAEVAQSPRYKITEKSQAVAFWCDPISGHATLYWYRQILGQGPELLVQFQDESVVDDSQLPKDRFSAERLKGVDSTLKIQPAELGDSAMYLCASSRTEDGNTIYFGEGSWLTVV.